These T cell receptor beta chains were read from a single sample in a study of blood T cell repertoires in COVID-19. Only in-frame clones appear in the TCRdb table, and some are missing; sequencing was by immunoSEQ multiplex PCR. The table lists around 64,000 clones, 91% of them singletons. The material sequenced was peripheral blood. The source is a human donor in a cohort sampled during active COVID-19. Both conserved end residues are part of each CDR3. D genes are given only for firm matches. Size values are once, few and many counts, or a class for expanded clones, and some rows have none.

CDR3: CASSPSTAGILREQYF
DNA: TGTGCCAGCAGCCCATCTACGGCAGGTATTCTACGAGAGCAGTACTTC
size: .
D: .
V: TRBV3-1/TRBV3-2
J: TRBJ2-7

CDR3: CASSLVPGANEKLFF
DNA: TGCGCCAGCAGCTTGGTGCCAGGCGCGAATGAAAAACTGTTTTTT
size: .
D: .
V: TRBV5-1
J: TRBJ1-4

CDR3: CASSARTGEYF
DNA: TGTGCCAGCAGCGCCCGGACAGGGGAGTACTTC
size: .
D: TRBD1
V: TRBV11-2
J: TRBJ2-4

CDR3: CASSLWPGQGNSNQPQHF
DNA: TGTGCCAGCAGCTTATGGCCCGGACAGGGGAATAGCAATCAGCCCCAGCATTTT
size: .
D: TRBD1
V: TRBV7-3
J: TRBJ1-5

CDR3: CASSRSGGTTDTQYF
DNA: TGTGCCAGCAGCCGGTCGGGAGGTACCACAGATACGCAGTATTTT
size: .
D: TRBD2
V: TRBV3-1/TRBV3-2
J: TRBJ2-3

CDR3: CASSYSPAGSVNEQFF
DNA: TGTGCCAGCAGTTACTCCCCCGCAGGGTCGGTAAATGAGCAGTTCTTC
size: once
D: .
V: TRBV6-5
J: TRBJ2-1

CDR3: CASSQNRAGNTIYF
DNA: TGTGCCAGCAGCCAGAACAGGGCTGGAAACACCATATATTTT
size: .
D: .
V: TRBV14
J: TRBJ1-3

CDR3: CASSLVSGATNEQFF
DNA: TGTGCCAGCAGTTTAGTTAGCGGGGCTACCAATGAGCAGTTCTTC
size: .
D: TRBD2
V: TRBV27
J: TRBJ2-1

CDR3: CASSQDLASGGSQETQYF
DNA: TGCGCCAGCAGCCAAGATCTGGCTAGCGGGGGGTCCCAAGAGACCCAGTACTTC
size: .
D: TRBD2
V: TRBV4-1
J: TRBJ2-5

CDR3: CASSVSGRGETQYF
DNA: TGTGCCAGCAGCGTTAGCGGGAGAGGAGAGACCCAGTACTTC
size: .
D: TRBD2
V: TRBV9
J: TRBJ2-5

CDR3: CASSQVRQGPGNTIYF
DNA: TGTGCCAGCAGCCAAGTGAGACAGGGACCCGGAAACACCATATATTTT
size: .
D: TRBD1
V: TRBV4-2
J: TRBJ1-3

CDR3: CASSQVNLMSYNEQFF
DNA: TGCGCCAGCAGCCAAGTTAACTTGATGTCCTACAATGAGCAGTTCTTC
size: .
D: .
V: TRBV4-1
J: TRBJ2-1

CDR3: CASSFSTGSGEKLFF
DNA: TGTGCCAGCAGCTTCTCGACAGGGTCCGGAGAAAAACTGTTTTTT
size: few
D: TRBD1
V: TRBV7-9
J: TRBJ1-4

CDR3: CASREGLATTDTQYF
DNA: TGTGCCAGCAGAGAGGGACTAGCGACCACAGATACGCAGTATTTT
size: .
D: TRBD2
V: TRBV6-5
J: TRBJ2-3

CDR3: CASSRGYLRTENGYTF
DNA: TGTGCCAGCAGCAGAGGGTACCTCCGGACAGAGAATGGCTACACCTTC
size: .
D: .
V: TRBV7-2
J: TRBJ1-2

CDR3: CASQKPGSEQYF
DNA: TGTGCCAGTCAAAAACCGGGATCCGAGCAGTACTTC
size: .
D: .
V: TRBV19
J: TRBJ2-7

CDR3: CASSGPGLAGDRAYNEQFF
DNA: TGTGCCAGCAGCGGACCGGGACTAGCGGGAGATAGGGCCTACAATGAGCAGTTCTTC
size: .
D: TRBD2
V: TRBV5-4
J: TRBJ2-1

CDR3: CASSPGTGVGQPQHF
DNA: TGTGCCAGCAGCCCTGGGACAGGGGTTGGTCAGCCCCAGCATTTT
size: .
D: TRBD1
V: TRBV7-6
J: TRBJ1-5

CDR3: CSVDRDYEQYF
DNA: TGCAGCGTTGACAGGGACTACGAGCAGTACTTC
size: .
D: .
V: TRBV29-1
J: TRBJ2-7

CDR3: CASSLSGGETQYF
DNA: TGTGCCAGCAGCTTAAGCGGGGGGGAGACCCAGTACTTC
size: .
D: TRBD2
V: TRBV7-2
J: TRBJ2-5

CDR3: CSVENRVPWTETFF
DNA: TGCAGCGTTGAAAACCGGGTCCCGTGGACTGAAACTTTCTTT
size: .
D: .
V: TRBV29-1
J: TRBJ1-1

CDR3: CASSGGAGNSPLHF
DNA: TGTGCCAGCAGTGGCGGGGCAGGGAATTCACCCCTCCACTTT
size: .
D: .
V: TRBV2
J: TRBJ1-6

CDR3: CASSLDLGQINTEAFF
DNA: TGCGCCAGCAGCTTGGACTTGGGACAGATAAACACTGAAGCTTTCTTT
size: .
D: TRBD1
V: TRBV5-1
J: TRBJ1-1

CDR3: CASSATSGGAYEQFF
DNA: TGTGCCAGCAGCGCCACTAGCGGGGGGGCGTATGAGCAGTTCTTC
size: .
D: TRBD2
V: TRBV7-6
J: TRBJ2-1

CDR3: CASSSGLAVETQYF
DNA: TGTGCCAGCAGTTCGGGACTAGCGGTGGAGACCCAGTACTTC
size: .
D: TRBD2
V: TRBV27
J: TRBJ2-5

CDR3: CAISPLAGGAETQYF
DNA: TGTGCCATCAGCCCCTTAGCGGGAGGGGCAGAGACCCAGTACTTC
size: .
D: TRBD2
V: TRBV10-3
J: TRBJ2-5

CDR3: CASSSGQVTYNEQFF
DNA: TGCGCCAGCAGCTCTGGACAGGTTACCTACAATGAGCAGTTCTTC
size: few
D: TRBD1
V: TRBV5-1
J: TRBJ2-1

CDR3: CASSSVAGASTDTQYF
DNA: TGTGCCAGCAGCTCAGTAGCGGGGGCCAGCACAGATACGCAGTATTTT
size: .
D: TRBD2
V: TRBV7-2
J: TRBJ2-3

CDR3: CASSPGGGTDTQYF
DNA: TGTGCCAGCAGCCCAGGGGGCGGTACAGATACGCAGTATTTT
size: .
D: TRBD1
V: TRBV5-4
J: TRBJ2-3

CDR3: CASSITMSSEAFF
DNA: TGTGCCAGTAGTATCACTATGTCCTCTGAAGCTTTCTTT
size: .
D: .
V: TRBV19
J: TRBJ1-1

CDR3: CASGLVFGPEETQYF
DNA: TGTGCTAGTGGTTTGGTTTTTGGGCCAGAAGAGACCCAGTACTTC
size: .
D: .
V: TRBV12-5
J: TRBJ2-5

CDR3: CASSLVPGTGVNQPQHF
DNA: TGTGCCAGCAGCTTAGTCCCCGGGACAGGGGTCAATCAGCCCCAGCATTTT
size: .
D: TRBD1
V: TRBV7-6
J: TRBJ1-5

CDR3: CASSPTGQSSYEQYF
DNA: TGTGCCAGCAGCCCGACAGGCCAGAGCTCCTACGAGCAGTACTTC
size: .
D: .
V: TRBV7-2
J: TRBJ2-7

CDR3: CASSLGQNINEKLFF
DNA: TGTGCCAGCAGCTTAGGACAGAACATTAATGAAAAACTGTTTTTT
size: .
D: .
V: TRBV7-9
J: TRBJ1-4

CDR3: CASSIVQGVGHNEQFF
DNA: TGTGCCAGTAGTATAGTACAGGGAGTCGGGCACAATGAGCAGTTCTTC
size: few
D: .
V: TRBV19
J: TRBJ2-1

CDR3: CASRQGAHTQYF
DNA: TGTGCCTCCAGACAGGGGGCGCATACGCAGTATTTT
size: .
D: TRBD1
V: TRBV24-1
J: TRBJ2-3

CDR3: CASSGQGRSSGNTIYF
DNA: TGTGCCAGCAGTGGACAGGGGCGAAGTTCTGGAAACACCATATATTTT
size: few
D: TRBD1
V: TRBV2
J: TRBJ1-3

CDR3: CASSLGPSNQPQHF
DNA: TGTGCCAGCAGTTTGGGGCCGAGCAATCAGCCCCAGCATTTT
size: .
D: .
V: TRBV27
J: TRBJ1-5

CDR3: CASSQQRLAGAETQYF
DNA: TGTGCCAGCAGCCAACAAAGACTAGCGGGGGCAGAGACCCAGTACTTC
size: .
D: TRBD2
V: TRBV14
J: TRBJ2-5

CDR3: CASSKYGGPSDTQYF
DNA: TGTGCCAGCAGCAAGTATGGGGGCCCCTCAGATACGCAGTATTTT
size: .
D: .
V: TRBV3-1/TRBV3-2
J: TRBJ2-3

CDR3: CASSLRGEGSPLHF
DNA: TGCGCCAGCAGCTTGAGGGGGGAGGGGTCACCCCTCCACTTT
size: .
D: .
V: TRBV5-1
J: TRBJ1-6

CDR3: CASSQIQALNTEAFF
DNA: TGTGCCAGCAGCCAAATTCAGGCTTTGAACACTGAAGCTTTCTTT
size: .
D: .
V: TRBV16
J: TRBJ1-1

CDR3: CASSPTGGGSDNSPLHF
DNA: TGTGCCAGCTCACCGACAGGGGGGGGAAGCGATAATTCACCCCTCCACTTT
size: .
D: TRBD1
V: TRBV18
J: TRBJ1-6

CDR3: CASTLGGGTSREQFF
DNA: TGTGCCAGCACCCTTGGGGGGGGGACTTCCCGTGAGCAGTTCTTC
size: once
D: TRBD2
V: TRBV27
J: TRBJ2-1

CDR3: CASSLAGLVDEQYF
DNA: TGTGCCAGCAGCTTAGCGGGTCTAGTGGACGAGCAGTACTTC
size: .
D: .
V: TRBV7-6
J: TRBJ2-7

CDR3: CASSSLPPRTSSYEQYF
DNA: TGTGCCAGCTCATCGCTACCCCCCCGGACAAGCTCCTACGAGCAGTACTTC
size: .
D: .
V: TRBV18
J: TRBJ2-7

CDR3: CSVAGTGDYGYTF
DNA: TGCAGCGTCGCCGGGACAGGGGACTATGGCTACACCTTC
size: .
D: TRBD1
V: TRBV29-1
J: TRBJ1-2

CDR3: CASSQGRTGLGGYTF
DNA: TGTGCCAGCAGCCAGGGACGGACAGGGCTAGGTGGCTACACCTTC
size: .
D: TRBD1
V: TRBV7-2
J: TRBJ1-2

CDR3: CASTLQQGRTEAFF
DNA: TGCGCCAGCACTCTACAACAGGGTCGGACTGAAGCTTTCTTT
size: .
D: .
V: TRBV5-1
J: TRBJ1-1

CDR3: CASSLVGGPTDTQYF
DNA: TGTGCCAGCAGCTTAGTTGGGGGCCCCACAGATACGCAGTATTTT
size: once
D: .
V: TRBV13
J: TRBJ2-3

CDR3: CASSVAAGTMYGYTF
DNA: TGTGCCAGCAGCGTAGCCGCCGGGACAATGTATGGCTACACCTTC
size: few
D: .
V: TRBV9
J: TRBJ1-2

CDR3: CASSFRDRGFNEQFF
DNA: TGTGCCAGCAGCTTCCGGGACAGGGGGTTCAATGAGCAGTTCTTC
size: .
D: TRBD1
V: TRBV5-8
J: TRBJ2-1

CDR3: CASRTQVSGNTIYF
DNA: TGTGCCAGCAGGACACAGGTCTCTGGAAACACCATATATTTT
size: .
D: .
V: TRBV7-8
J: TRBJ1-3